What follows is one TCR beta chain and its context. This sample is drawn from a study of shared clonotypes between healthy human individuals. Across the whole study: Three plates each covered CD4 naive and memory; CD8 naive two, CD8 memory one.

The germline gives CDR1 SGHTA, CDR2 FQGTGA. There are 15 residues in the CDR3. Deletions cut 1 base from V and 1 base from J, with 10 bases between. Running of the assay took place at deep level. The table came from immunoSEQ multiplex PCR; TCRdb's copy has only in-frame clones and leaves some out. The sample holds under 2.5 million clones; 92% are singletons and the top ten take 0.37%. Specimen: naive CD4+ T cells from PBMCs. Subset denoted: CD45RA+ positively selected. This chain uses TRBV7-3 with TRBJ1-1, with TRBD1 as a possible D gene (6 bases). The sequence was collected from a man aged 18 to 35 in good health. Some clones in this sample may be carry-over from other donors' samples. This CDR3 reads CASSLRGGGNTEAFF. DNA of the CDR3: TGTGCCAGCAGCTTAAGAGGGGGAGGGAACACTGAAGCTTTCTTT.